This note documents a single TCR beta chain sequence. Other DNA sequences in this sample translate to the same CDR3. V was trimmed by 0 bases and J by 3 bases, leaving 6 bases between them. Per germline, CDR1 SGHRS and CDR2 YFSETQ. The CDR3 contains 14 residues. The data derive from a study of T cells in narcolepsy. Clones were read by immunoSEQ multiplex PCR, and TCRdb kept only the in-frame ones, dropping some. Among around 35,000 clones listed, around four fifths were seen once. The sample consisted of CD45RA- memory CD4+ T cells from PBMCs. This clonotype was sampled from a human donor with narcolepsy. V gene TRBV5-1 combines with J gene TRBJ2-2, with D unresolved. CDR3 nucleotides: TGCGCCAGCAGCTTGGCCATAGACACCGGGGAGCTGTTTTTT. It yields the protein CASSLAIDTGELFF.